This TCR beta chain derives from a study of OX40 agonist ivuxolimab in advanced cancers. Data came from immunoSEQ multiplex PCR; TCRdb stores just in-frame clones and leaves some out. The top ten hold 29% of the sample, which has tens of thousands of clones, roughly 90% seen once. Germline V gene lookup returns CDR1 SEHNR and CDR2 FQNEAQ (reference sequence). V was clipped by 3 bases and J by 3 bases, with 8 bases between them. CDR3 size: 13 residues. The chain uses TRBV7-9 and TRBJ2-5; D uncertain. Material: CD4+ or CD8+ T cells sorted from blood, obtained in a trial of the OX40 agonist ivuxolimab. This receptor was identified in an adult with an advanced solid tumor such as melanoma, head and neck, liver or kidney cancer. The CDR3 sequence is CASSLVNEETQYF. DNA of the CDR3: TGTGCCAGCAGCTTGGTCAACGAAGAGACCCAGTACTTC.